The entry below describes one T cell receptor beta chain. As handled by the study authors: Researchers report that nucleated cell counts were estimated from reference gene primer amplification. The table came from immunoSEQ multiplex PCR; TCRdb's copy has only in-frame clones and leaves some out. V, J and clone size are taken as reported in that table, and D and trimming were inferred from the DNA itself. Of 100,000 to 150,000 clones listed, around 87% are singletons. This sample is drawn from a study of blood T cell repertoires in COVID-19. Study overall: Researchers got acute and convalescent COVID-19 samples from the United States, Italy and Spain. T cells, B-cell-depleted T cells, or PBMCs supplied cDNA or gDNA.

Germline CDR1 reads LNHDA; CDR2 reads SQIVND (reference sequence). The V gene end was trimmed by 8 bases and the J gene end by 8 bases; junction bases not matched to a gene: 9. CDR3 length: 16 amino acids. The receptor comes from a woman in her 70s with acute or convalescent COVID-19. This sequence joins TRBV19 and TRBJ2-1; 16 nucleotides align to TRBD2. The sequencing sample was made of peripheral blood. CDR3 region: CASSGTSGGVMYEQFF. CDR3 DNA sequence: TGTGCCAGTTCCGGGACTAGCGGGGGGGTTATGTATGAGCAGTTCTTC.